The sequence of this T cell receptor beta chain was determined in a study of a mutant IDH1 vaccine in newly diagnosed glioma. Overall study context: Treated patients showed a male proportion of approximately 62%, a female proportion of about 38%, and a mean age of around 40 years. Earlier therapy was either radiotherapy, temozolomide, or both, and most got both. The study held visit V12 at week 35 and visit V13 at week 47.

The method was immunoSEQ multiplex PCR; TCRdb's version includes in-frame clones alone and lacks a portion of them. The sample yields tens of thousands of clones, roughly 77% seen once. In the case of this clone: Antigen unknown.

V lost 0 bases to trimming and J lost 2 bases, with 12 bases between them. The CDR3 runs 15 residues. Germline V lookup: CDR1 GTSNPN, CDR2 SVGIG (reference sequence). Time point specified: week 35, safety follow-up. A single vaccine dose contained 300 ug of mutant IDH1 20-mer peptide, and topical imiquimod was used with it. Each donor presented with a new WHO grade 3 or 4 astrocytoma that tested IDH1-mutant and showed ATRX loss. The source material was PBMCs, sampled from a glioma patient whose treatment included an IDH1 peptide vaccine. This clonotype was sampled from a man aged 30 to 45 with glioma. The chain combines TRBV30 with TRBJ2-3; TRBD1 or TRBD2 may be the D gene (5 bases each). The CDR3 nucleotides are TGTGCCTGGAGTGTCGGGGCAGGGTCCACAGATACGCAGTATTTT. Its protein is CAWSVGAGSTDTQYF.